The 32 T cell receptor beta chains reported below all come from one sample, sequenced in a study of T cell responses to AZD1222 COVID-19 vaccine. The protocol was immunoSEQ multiplex PCR, while the TCRdb copy is restricted to in-frame clones and leaves out a portion. The data show approximately 68,000 clones, with 88% seen just once and around 5.1% held by the top ten. The starting material was peripheral blood, obtained 28 days after the second dose of the MenACWY control vaccine. These receptors were collected from an adult who received the MenACWY meningococcal vaccine as a control.

CDR3: CASSKKGRTPQGLTREITDTQYF. CDR3 sequence (DNA): TGTGCCAGCAGCAAAAAGGGTCGTACCCCGCAGGGGCTTACGCGGGAGATCACAGATACGCAGTATTTT. The chain couples TRBV21-1 to TRBJ2-3; the DNA was not compared with TRBD2, the D call given in the table. TRBV21-1 is noted as a pseudogene. This CDR3 comprises 23 residues.

The chain uses TRBV27 and TRBJ2-7; D not resolved. The CDR3 has 14 amino acids. Germline V lookup: CDR1 MNHEY, CDR2 SMNVEV (reference sequence). Trimming shortened V by 7 bases and J by 3 bases, and 16 bases separated the two germline ends. CDR3 in amino acids: CASTRIGPRYEQYF. CDR3 DNA: TGTGCCAGCACCCGGATCGGACCGCGCTACGAGCAGTACTTC.

This chain links TRBV11-2 with TRBJ1-3; the match to TRBD1 covers 8 bases. This CDR3 is 14 amino acids long. Germline-derived CDR1 and CDR2 are SGHAT and FQNNGV. Losses at the gene ends were 1 base for V and 6 bases for J; bases not matched to a gene: 2. CDR3 amino acids: CASSLARGQNTIYF. CDR3 bases: TGTGCCAGCAGCTTAGCCAGGGGGCAAAACACCATATATTTT.

The chain links TRBV11-2 to TRBJ2-5; D unclear. V lost 3 bases and J lost 5, with 10 bases in between. The germline V gene encodes CDR1 SGHAT and CDR2 FQNNGV. The CDR3 has 13 amino acids. For the CDR3, the DNA is TGTGCCAGCAGCTTCGGCATGGGGGAGACCCAGTACTTC. Amino acid sequence: CASSFGMGETQYF.

The V call is TRBV30, the J call TRBJ2-7, with a weak D call TRBD2 (5 bases). The CDR3 sequence is 13 residues long. In germline, CDR1 is GTSNPN, CDR2 SVGIG (reference sequence). Trimming took off 3 bases at V and 1 base at J, with 10 bases between the two ends. The CDR3 spells CAWRSGISYEQYF. Written as DNA, the CDR3 is TGTGCCTGGAGATCGGGAATATCCTACGAGCAGTACTTC.

This sequence joins TRBV11-2 and TRBJ1-2; TRBD1 is a possible D gene (6 bases). The CDR3 contains 14 residues. V lost 4 bases and J 4 bases, leaving 13 bases between the germline ends. Germline V gene lookup returns CDR1 SGHAT and CDR2 FQNNGV. CDR3 bases: TGTGCCAGCAGCTCTGGGACATCCGTCTATGGCTACACCTTC. Its protein is CASSSGTSVYGYTF.

The chain couples TRBV3-1 (or the pseudogene TRBV3-2) to TRBJ1-2, with 11 positions matching TRBD1. V shed 4 bases, J shed 8 bases, and the junction held 6 bases outside the gene matches. CDR3 length: 14 amino acids. Germline V gives CDR1 LGHDT, CDR2 YNNKEL (reference sequence). The CDR3 region is CASSPWTGGDGYTF. CDR3 sequence (DNA): TGTGCCAGCAGCCCGTGGACAGGGGGCGACGGCTACACCTTC.

The chain employs TRBV29-1 and TRBJ2-1; D possibly matches TRBD1 or TRBD2 (6 bases each). The CDR3 covers 12 residues. V was trimmed by 7 bases and J by 5 bases, leaving 12 bases between them. Germline V gene sequence: CDR1 SQVTM, CDR2 ANQGSEA. CDR3 coding DNA: TGCAGCGGGGGGGCCCCAGACAATGAGCAGTTCTTC. It is translated as CSGGAPDNEQFF.

The chain links TRBV5-5 to TRBJ2-7; no firm D call. Germline assignment: CDR1 SGHKS and CDR2 YYEKEE (reference sequence). CDR3 length: 13 residues. Trimming left V 0 bases short and J 4 bases short, with 8 bases between. CDR3 loop: CASSLVSIYEQYF. The CDR3 DNA follows: TGTGCCAGCAGCTTGGTGTCAATTTACGAGCAGTACTTC.

The chain recombines TRBV24-1 with TRBJ1-1, with TRBD1 matching 7 bases. Germline V gene data show CDR1 as KGHDR and CDR2 as SFDVKD. V lost 4 bases, J lost 5 bases, and 3 bases stayed unmatched. The CDR3 is 13 residues long. The CDR3 region has the DNA TGTGCCACCAGTGAACGACAGGGAACTGAAGCTTTCTTT. It encodes CATSERQGTEAFF.

The chain joins TRBV5-5 to TRBJ1-2; tentatively, D is TRBD1 (5 bases). Germline V gives CDR1 SGHKS, CDR2 YYEKEE (reference sequence). The ends were cut back, 0 bases at V and 10 bases at J, with 7 bases in the middle. CDR3 length: 11 amino acids. DNA of the CDR3: TGTGCCAGCAGCTTGGAGGGACCCTACACCTTC. This gives the protein CASSLEGPYTF.

In its sample, this clone was seen once. The chain employs TRBV4-2 and TRBJ1-2; possibly TRBD1 for D (5 bases). Germline V gene lookup returns CDR1 LGHNA and CDR2 YNFKEQ. This CDR3 spans 15 amino acids. V lost 1 base and J 8 bases, leaving 17 bases between the germline ends. The chain's CDR3 is CASSQANIWGSGYTF. Here the CDR3 DNA reads TGTGCCAGCAGCCAAGCAAACATTTGGGGGTCGGGCTACACCTTC.

The CDR3: CASSLGGPYEQYF. As DNA, the CDR3 is TGTGCCAGCAGCTTGGGGGGACCCTACGAGCAGTACTTC. The chain links TRBV11-3 to TRBJ2-7, with D tentatively TRBD2 (6 bases). The CDR3 is 13 amino acids. V lost 3 bases, J lost 2 bases, and 8 bases lay in between. In germline, CDR1 is SGHNT, CDR2 YENEEA.

The J gene is TRBJ1-1, the V gene TRBV18, with 8 bases fitting TRBD1. The CDR3 contains 16 residues. Losses at the gene ends were 4 bases for V and 2 bases for J; bases not matched to a gene: 9. Germline CDR1 KGHSH, CDR2 LQKENI. The CDR3, as DNA: TGTGCCAGCTCACTCCGACAGGGGTCCTCCAACACTGAAGCTTTCTTT. Translated, it gives CASSLRQGSSNTEAFF.

This chain links TRBV20-1 with TRBJ1-6; 10 bases are a match to TRBD1. The CDR3 is 16 residues long. V lost 3 bases, J lost 7 bases, and 9 bases stayed unmatched. Germline V gives CDR1 DFQATT, CDR2 SNEGSKA (reference sequence). This CDR3 is CSASLLGGQGNSPLHF. The CDR3 DNA sequence: TGCAGTGCTAGTCTTCTAGGGGGACAGGGGAATTCACCCCTCCACTTT.

The chain links TRBV15 to TRBJ1-5, with 7 bases matching TRBD1. Losses at the gene ends were 0 bases for V and 7 bases for J; bases not matched to a gene: 6. Germline values: CDR1 LNHNV, CDR2 YYDKDF (reference sequence). The CDR3 runs 15 residues. CDR3 sequence reads: CATSRDFNRGQPQHF. CDR3 DNA sequence: TGTGCCACCAGCAGAGATTTTAACAGGGGCCAGCCCCAGCATTTT.

The chain has TRBV19 and TRBJ2-1; 10 bases match TRBD2. The germline CDR1 and CDR2 sequences are LNHDA and SQIVND (reference sequence). This CDR3 has 18 residues. Losses at the gene ends were 5 bases for V and 0 bases for J; bases not matched to a gene: 10. Here the CDR3 reads CASSAQRLAGNSYNEQFF. The CDR3 DNA sequence: TGTGCCAGTAGTGCTCAACGACTAGCGGGCAACTCCTACAATGAGCAGTTCTTC.

This chain joins TRBV28 and TRBJ1-2; D perhaps matches TRBD1 (6 bases). Germline loops: CDR1 MDHEN, CDR2 SYDVKM. V shed 6 bases and J shed 2 bases, with 13 bases lying between them. The CDR3 runs to 14 residues. CDR3 nucleotide sequence: TGTGCCAGCAGGGGGAGACAGGCCAACTATGGCTACACCTTC. Translated, it gives CASRGRQANYGYTF.

The V gene is TRBV11-2, the J gene TRBJ2-5, with 7 bases lining up with TRBD2. CDR1 SGHAT and CDR2 FQNNGV come from the germline V gene. The ends lost 3 bases at V and 4 bases at J; junction bases unmatched: 11. The CDR3 contains 16 residues. The CDR3 DNA is TGTGCCAGCAGCTTTTTGTTAGCGGGTGGGGGAGAGACCCAGTACTTC. Amino acids: CASSFLLAGGGETQYF.

The J gene is TRBJ2-7, the V gene TRBV28; D ambiguous. V lost 8 bases to trimming and J lost 4 bases, with 9 bases between them. This CDR3 has 11 residues. Germline-derived CDR1 and CDR2 are MDHEN and SYDVKM. CDR3 residues: CASDSRYEQYF. The CDR3 bases are TGTGCCAGCGACTCGCGGTACGAGCAGTACTTC.

The rearrangement links TRBV5-1 to TRBJ2-2; 9 positions agree with TRBD1. Germline lookup yields CDR1 SGHRS and CDR2 YFSETQ. CDR3 length equals 16 residues. V lost 4 bases, J lost 7 bases, and 11 bases stayed unmatched. The CDR3 region is CASSRATGGRGGELFF. In DNA form, the CDR3 reads TGCGCCAGCAGCCGGGCGACAGGGGGGCGCGGCGGGGAGCTGTTTTTT.

This clone turned up a few times. This chain uses TRBV7-2 with TRBJ2-6; no definite D call. The CDR3 loop spans 15 amino acids. Per germline, CDR1 SGHTA and CDR2 FQGNSA. Trimming pared 3 bases from V and 4 bases from J, leaving 10 bases between. CDR3 in amino acids: CASSLFAAGANVLTF. The CDR3 DNA is TGTGCCAGCAGCTTGTTTGCAGCAGGGGCCAACGTCCTGACTTTC. The full variable domain, completed using reference TRBV7-2 and TRBJ2-6, is GAGVSQSPSNKVTEKGKDVELRCDPISGHTALYWYRQSLGQGLEFLIYFQGNSAPDKSGLPSDRFSAERTGGSVSTLTIQRTQQEDSAVYLCASSLFAAGANVLTFGAGSRLTVL.

This sequence joins TRBV7-9 and TRBJ2-1; 9 bases agree with TRBD1. The ends lost 1 base at V and 4 bases at J; junction bases unmatched: 5. From germline, CDR1 is SEHNR and CDR2 FQNEAQ (reference sequence). The CDR3 runs to 16 residues. The CDR3 region is CASSLELGQGYNEQFF. CDR3 sequence (DNA): TGTGCCAGCAGCTTAGAACTGGGACAGGGTTACAATGAGCAGTTCTTC.

The gene calls are TRBV7-2 and TRBJ2-7, with 7 bases that match TRBD1. Germline V gene sequence: CDR1 SGHTA, CDR2 FQGNSA. The CDR3 sequence is 15 residues long. V shed 2 bases, J shed 0 bases, and the junction held 4 bases outside the gene matches. The CDR3 protein is CASSLMGTVSYEQYF. Here the CDR3 DNA reads TGTGCCAGCAGCTTAATGGGGACAGTCTCCTACGAGCAGTACTTC.

The genes are TRBV18 and TRBJ1-1; D is perhaps TRBD1 (5 bases). V dropped 4 bases and J dropped 1 base, with 10 bases sitting between them. CDR1 is KGHSH, CDR2 LQKENI, per germline. This CDR3 is 14 amino acids long. This CDR3 reads CASSLGTANTEAFF. The CDR3 region has the DNA TGTGCCAGCTCACTCGGGACGGCGAACACTGAAGCTTTCTTT.

The chain combines TRBV5-4 with TRBJ1-1; maybe TRBD1 (6 bases). Trimming pared 0 bases from V and 1 base from J, leaving 16 bases between. The CDR3 runs to 17 residues. Germline CDR1 reads SGHNT; CDR2 reads YYREEE (reference sequence). CDR3 protein: CASSLATGRRRNTEAFF. The DNA for the CDR3 is TGTGCCAGCAGCTTGGCAACAGGGAGAAGGAGGAACACTGAAGCTTTCTTT.

About this clone: Other DNA sequences in the sample encode the same CDR3. The CDR3 DNA is TGTGCCTGGAGTGCAGGGAACACTGAAGCTTTCTTT. This codes for CAWSAGNTEAFF. The chain carries TRBV30 and TRBJ1-1; the D is unclear. Germline CDR1 is GTSNPN and CDR2 is SVGIG (reference sequence). The CDR3 runs 12 residues. V dropped 1 base and J dropped 1 base, with 4 bases sitting between them.

The genes are TRBV4-1 and TRBJ1-5; weak D call: TRBD1 (6 bases). This CDR3 has 16 amino acids. V shed 0 bases and J shed 5 bases, with 14 bases lying between them. Germline CDR1 reads MGHRA; CDR2 reads YSYEKL. The CDR3 sequence: CASSQDPDRTYQPQHF. In nucleotides, the CDR3 is TGCGCCAGCAGCCAAGACCCGGACAGAACTTATCAGCCCCAGCATTTT.

The CDR3 protein is CASSHGQGRLSEAFF. CDR3 bases: TGTGCCAGCAGCCACGGACAGGGTCGGTTATCTGAAGCTTTCTTT. V is TRBV7-2 and J is TRBJ1-1, with 8 bases identical to TRBD1. The CDR3 is 15 residues long. The ends lost 5 bases at V and 6 bases at J; junction bases unmatched: 11. Germline loops: CDR1 SGHTA, CDR2 FQGNSA.

V usage is TRBV7-9 and J usage is TRBJ2-3; 9 bases agree with TRBD2. Germline CDR1 reads SEHNR; CDR2 reads FQNEAQ (reference sequence). This CDR3 comprises 16 residues. The trim removed 1 base at V and 3 bases at J, leaving 5 bases unmatched. Here the CDR3 reads CASSLVGSGGTDTQYF. The CDR3 DNA is TGTGCCAGCAGCTTAGTCGGTAGCGGGGGAACAGATACGCAGTATTTT.

The chain recombines TRBV6-2 or TRBV6-3 with TRBJ1-6, with a tentative D call TRBD1 (6 bases). V lost 5 bases and J lost 5, with 10 bases in between. The germline gives CDR1 MNHEY, CDR2 SVGEGT. The CDR3 covers 14 residues. For the CDR3, the DNA is TGTGCCAGCAGTCCGGGACACAATAATTCACCCCTCCACTTT. Its translation: CASSPGHNNSPLHF.

The chain has TRBV6-1 and TRBJ1-2, with D hard to call. Deletions cut 0 bases from V and 7 bases from J, with 12 bases between. Germline assignment: CDR1 MNHNS and CDR2 SASEGT. The CDR3 totals 14 residues. The CDR3 DNA reads TGTGCCAGCAGTGAAGCTTTGCAAATTGGTGGCTACACCTTC. Protein product: CASSEALQIGGYTF.